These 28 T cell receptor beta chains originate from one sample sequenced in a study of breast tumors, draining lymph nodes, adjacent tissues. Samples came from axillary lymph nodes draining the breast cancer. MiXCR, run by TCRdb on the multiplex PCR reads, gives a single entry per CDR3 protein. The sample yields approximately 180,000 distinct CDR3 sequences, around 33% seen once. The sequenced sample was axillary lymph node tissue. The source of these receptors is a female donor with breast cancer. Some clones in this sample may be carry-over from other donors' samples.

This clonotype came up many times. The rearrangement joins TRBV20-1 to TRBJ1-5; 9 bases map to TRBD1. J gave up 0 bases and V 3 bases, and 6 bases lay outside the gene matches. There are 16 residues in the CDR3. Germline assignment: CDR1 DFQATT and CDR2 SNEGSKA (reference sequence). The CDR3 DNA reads TGCAGTGCTAGTCCCGCGACAGGGGGTAGCAATCAGCCCCAGCATTTT. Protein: CSASPATGGSNQPQHF.

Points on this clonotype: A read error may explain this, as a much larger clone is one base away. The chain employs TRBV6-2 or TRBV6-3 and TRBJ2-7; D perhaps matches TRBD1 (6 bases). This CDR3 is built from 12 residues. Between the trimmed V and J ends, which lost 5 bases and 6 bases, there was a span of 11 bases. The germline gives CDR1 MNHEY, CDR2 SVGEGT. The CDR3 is CASSQGTCEQYF. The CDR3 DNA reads TGTGCCAGCAGTCAGGGGACCTGCGAGCAGTACTTC.

CDR3 nucleotide sequence: TGTGCCAGCAGTTACGAGCTAGATAGTTTTTGGGAGACCCAGTACTTC. Protein sequence: CASSYELDSFWETQYF. The chain combines TRBV6-5 with TRBJ2-5; no firm D call. V was pared by 2 bases and J by 5 bases, with 18 bases between. CDR3 length: 16 amino acids. Per the germline V gene, CDR1 is MNHEY and CDR2 is SVGAGI.

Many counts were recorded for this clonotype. CDR3 residues: CASSQVLHHEQFF. The DNA for the CDR3 is TGCGCCAGCAGCCAAGTCTTGCACCATGAGCAGTTCTTC. This sequence joins TRBV4-1 and TRBJ2-1, with no clear D. CDR1 is MGHRA, CDR2 YSYEKL, per germline. The CDR3 totals 13 residues. V shed 1 base and J shed 8 bases, with 9 bases lying between them.

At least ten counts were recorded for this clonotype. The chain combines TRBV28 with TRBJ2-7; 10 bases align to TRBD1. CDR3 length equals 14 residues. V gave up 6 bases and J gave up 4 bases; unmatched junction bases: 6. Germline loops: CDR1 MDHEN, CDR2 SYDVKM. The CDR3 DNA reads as TGTGCCAGCAGCTTAGACAGGGGGCTGTACGAGCAGTACTTC. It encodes CASSLDRGLYEQYF.

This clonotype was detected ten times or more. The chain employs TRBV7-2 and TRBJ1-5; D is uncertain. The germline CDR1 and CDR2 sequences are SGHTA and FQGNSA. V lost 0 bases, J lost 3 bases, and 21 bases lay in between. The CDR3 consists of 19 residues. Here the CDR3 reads CASSLAPRSIGSVNQPQHF. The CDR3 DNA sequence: TGTGCCAGCAGCTTAGCGCCCAGGAGCATAGGGAGCGTCAATCAGCCCCAGCATTTT.

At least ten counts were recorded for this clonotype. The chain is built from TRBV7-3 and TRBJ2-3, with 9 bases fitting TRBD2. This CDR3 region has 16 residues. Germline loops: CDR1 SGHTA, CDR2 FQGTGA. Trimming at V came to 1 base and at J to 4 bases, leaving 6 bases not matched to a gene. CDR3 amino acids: CASSLNNAGGPDTQYF. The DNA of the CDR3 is TGTGCCAGCAGCTTAAACAATGCGGGAGGGCCAGATACGCAGTATTTT. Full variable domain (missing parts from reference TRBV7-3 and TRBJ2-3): GAGVSQTPSNKVTEKGKYVELRCDPISGHTALYWYRQSLGQGPEFLIYFQGTGAADDSGLPNDRFFAVRPEGSVSTLKIQRTERGDSAVYLCASSLNNAGGPDTQYFGPGTRLTVL.

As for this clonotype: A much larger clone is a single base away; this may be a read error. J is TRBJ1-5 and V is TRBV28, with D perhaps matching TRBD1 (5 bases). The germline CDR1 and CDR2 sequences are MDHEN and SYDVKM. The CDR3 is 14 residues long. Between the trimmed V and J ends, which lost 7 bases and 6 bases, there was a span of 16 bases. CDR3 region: CASIAGTGSQPQHF. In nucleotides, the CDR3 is TGTGCCAGCATCGCTGGGACGGGCAGTCAGCCCCAGCATTTT.

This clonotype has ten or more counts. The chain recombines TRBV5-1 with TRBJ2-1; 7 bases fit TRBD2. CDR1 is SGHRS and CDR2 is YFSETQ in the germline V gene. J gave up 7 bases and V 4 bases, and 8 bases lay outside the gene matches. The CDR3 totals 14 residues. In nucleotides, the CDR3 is TGCGCCAGCAGCGGGGGGGGTAGGGTAAATGAGCAGTTCTTC. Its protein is CASSGGGRVNEQFF. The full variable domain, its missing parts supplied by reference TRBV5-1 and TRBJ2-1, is KAGVTQTPRYLIKTRGQQVTLSCSPISGHRSVSWYQQTPGQGLQFLFEYFSETQRNKGNFPGRFSGRQFSNSRSEMNVSTLELGDSALYLCASSGGGRVNEQFFGPGTRLTVL.

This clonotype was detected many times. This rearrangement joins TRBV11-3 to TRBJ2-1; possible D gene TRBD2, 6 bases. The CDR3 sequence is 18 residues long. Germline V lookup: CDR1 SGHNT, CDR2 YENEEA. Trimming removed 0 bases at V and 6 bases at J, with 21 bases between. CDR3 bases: TGTGCCAGCAGCTTAGATCCTCCCGGTAGCGGCGGAAGCAATGAGCAGTTCTTC. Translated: CASSLDPPGSGGSNEQFF.

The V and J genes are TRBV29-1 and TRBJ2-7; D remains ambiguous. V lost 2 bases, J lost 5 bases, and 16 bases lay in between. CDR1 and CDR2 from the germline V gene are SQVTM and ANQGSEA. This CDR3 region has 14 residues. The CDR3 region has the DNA TGCAGCGTTGAACGGCCCCCTGCCGGCGACGAGCAGTACTTC. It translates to CSVERPPAGDEQYF.

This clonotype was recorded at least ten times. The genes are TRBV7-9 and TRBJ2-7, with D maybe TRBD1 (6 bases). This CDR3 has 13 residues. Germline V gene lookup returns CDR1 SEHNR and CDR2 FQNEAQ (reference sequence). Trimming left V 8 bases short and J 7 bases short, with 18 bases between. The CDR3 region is CASQGMGPSEQYF. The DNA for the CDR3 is TGTGCCAGCCAGGGGATGGGTCCTTCAGAGCAGTACTTC.

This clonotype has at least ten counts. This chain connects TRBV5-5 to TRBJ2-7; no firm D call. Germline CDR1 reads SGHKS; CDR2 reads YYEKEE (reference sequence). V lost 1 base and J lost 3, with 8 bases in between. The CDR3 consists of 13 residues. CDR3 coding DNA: TGTGCCAGCAGCTTGCGGCACATCTACGAGCAGTACTTC. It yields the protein CASSLRHIYEQYF.

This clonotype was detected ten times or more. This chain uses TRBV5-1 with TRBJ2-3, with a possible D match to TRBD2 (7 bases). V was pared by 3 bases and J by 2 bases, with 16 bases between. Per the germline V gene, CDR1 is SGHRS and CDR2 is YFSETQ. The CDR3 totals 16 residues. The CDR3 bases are TGCGCCAGCAGCTGGGGGGAGGGGGGCCTCACAGATACGCAGTATTTT. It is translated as CASSWGEGGLTDTQYF.

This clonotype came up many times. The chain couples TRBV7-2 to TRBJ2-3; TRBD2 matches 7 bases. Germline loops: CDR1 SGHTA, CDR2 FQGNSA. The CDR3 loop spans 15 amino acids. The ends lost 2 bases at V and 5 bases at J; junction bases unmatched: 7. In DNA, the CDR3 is TGTGCCAGCAGCTTATTTGCGGGAGTCGAAGATACGCAGTATTTT. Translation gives CASSLFAGVEDTQYF.

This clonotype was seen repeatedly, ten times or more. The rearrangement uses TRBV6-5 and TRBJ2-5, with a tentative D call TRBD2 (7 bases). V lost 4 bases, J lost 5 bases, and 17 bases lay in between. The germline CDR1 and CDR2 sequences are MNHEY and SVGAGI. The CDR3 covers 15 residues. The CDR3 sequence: CASSLFGGAGETQYF. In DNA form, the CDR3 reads TGTGCCAGCAGTTTATTTGGGGGGGCCGGGGAGACCCAGTACTTC.

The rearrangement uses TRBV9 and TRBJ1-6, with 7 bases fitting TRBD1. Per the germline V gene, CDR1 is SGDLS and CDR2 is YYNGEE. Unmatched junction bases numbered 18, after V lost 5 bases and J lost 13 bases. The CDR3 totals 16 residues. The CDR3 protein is CASRGQLSYYNQPLHF. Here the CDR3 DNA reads TGTGCCAGCAGGGGACAGCTGAGCTACTATAATCAGCCCCTCCACTTT.

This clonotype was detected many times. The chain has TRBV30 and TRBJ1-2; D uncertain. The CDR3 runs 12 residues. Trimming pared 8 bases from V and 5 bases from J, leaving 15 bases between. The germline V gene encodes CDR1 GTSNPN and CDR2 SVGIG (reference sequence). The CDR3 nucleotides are TGTGCCGCGAGGGCAGCCTCTTATGGCTACACCTTC. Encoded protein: CAARAASYGYTF.

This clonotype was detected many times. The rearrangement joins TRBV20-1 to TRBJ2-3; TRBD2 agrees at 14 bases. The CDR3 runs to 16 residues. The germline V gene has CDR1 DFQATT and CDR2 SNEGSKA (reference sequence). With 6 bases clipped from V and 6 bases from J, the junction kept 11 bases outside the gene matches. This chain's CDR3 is CSANTRTSGGRDTQYF. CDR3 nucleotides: TGCAGTGCAAATACCAGGACTAGCGGGGGGAGGGATACGCAGTATTTT.

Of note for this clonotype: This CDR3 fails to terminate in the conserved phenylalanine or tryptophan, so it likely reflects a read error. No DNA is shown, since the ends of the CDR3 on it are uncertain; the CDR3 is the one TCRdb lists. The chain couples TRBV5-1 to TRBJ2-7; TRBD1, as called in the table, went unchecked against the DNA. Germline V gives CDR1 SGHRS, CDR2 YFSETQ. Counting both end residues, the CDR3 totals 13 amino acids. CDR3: CASSPLGVNEQCL.

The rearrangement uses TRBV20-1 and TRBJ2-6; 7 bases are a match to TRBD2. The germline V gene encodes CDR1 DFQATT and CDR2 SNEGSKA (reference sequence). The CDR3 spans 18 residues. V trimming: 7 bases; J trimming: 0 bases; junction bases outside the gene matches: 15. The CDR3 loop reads CSVQAGGSRASGANVLTF. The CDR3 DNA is TGCAGTGTCCAGGCGGGCGGGAGCAGGGCCTCTGGGGCCAACGTCCTGACTTTC.

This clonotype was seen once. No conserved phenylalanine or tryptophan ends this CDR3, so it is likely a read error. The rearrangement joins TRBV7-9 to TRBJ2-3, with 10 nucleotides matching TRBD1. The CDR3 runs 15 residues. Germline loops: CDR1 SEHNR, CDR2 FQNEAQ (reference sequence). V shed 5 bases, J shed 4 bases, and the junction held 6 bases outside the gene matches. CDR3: CASSPRTGGADTQYS. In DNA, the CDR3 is TGTGCCAGCAGCCCGCGGACAGGGGGGGCAGATACGCAGTATTCT.

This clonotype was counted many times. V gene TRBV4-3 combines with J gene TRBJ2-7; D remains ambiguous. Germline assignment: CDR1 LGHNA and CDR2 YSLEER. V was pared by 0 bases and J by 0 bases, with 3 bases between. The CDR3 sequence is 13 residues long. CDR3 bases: TGCGCCAGCAGCCAAGAACCCTCCTACGAGCAGTACTTC. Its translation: CASSQEPSYEQYF.

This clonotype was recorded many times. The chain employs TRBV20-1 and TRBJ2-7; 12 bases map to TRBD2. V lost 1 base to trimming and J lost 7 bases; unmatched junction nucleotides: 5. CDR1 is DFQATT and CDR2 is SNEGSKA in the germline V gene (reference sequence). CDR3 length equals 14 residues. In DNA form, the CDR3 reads TGCAGTGCTAGAGGACTAGCGGGAGCAGGGGAGCAGTACTTC. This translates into CSARGLAGAGEQYF.

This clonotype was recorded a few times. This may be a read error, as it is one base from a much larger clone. In DNA form, the CDR3 reads TGCGCCAGCAGCTCCGGACTAGCGGGAGGGCTGAGGACCCAGTACTTC. Translated, it gives CASSSGLAGGLRTQYF. The chain is built from TRBV5-1 and TRBJ2-5, with TRBD2 identical over 15 bases. V was clipped by 3 bases and J by 7 bases; unmatched bases: 7. The germline V gene encodes CDR1 SGHRS and CDR2 YFSETQ. CDR3 size: 16 residues.

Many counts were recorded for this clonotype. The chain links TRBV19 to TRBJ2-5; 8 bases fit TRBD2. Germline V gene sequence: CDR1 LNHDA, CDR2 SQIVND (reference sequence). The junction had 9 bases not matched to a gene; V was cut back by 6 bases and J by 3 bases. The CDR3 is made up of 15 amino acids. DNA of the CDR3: TGTGCCAGTAGACGTAGCGGGAAGAAGGAAGAGACCCAGTACTTC. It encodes CASRRSGKKEETQYF.

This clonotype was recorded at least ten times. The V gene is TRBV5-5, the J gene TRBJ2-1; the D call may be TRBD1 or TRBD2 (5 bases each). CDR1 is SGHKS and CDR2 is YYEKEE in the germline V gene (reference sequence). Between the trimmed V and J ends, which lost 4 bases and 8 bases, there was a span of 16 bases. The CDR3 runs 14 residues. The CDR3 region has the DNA TGTGCCAGCAGCCGCAGTTGGGGGTCGGATGAGCAGTTCTTC. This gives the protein CASSRSWGSDEQFF.

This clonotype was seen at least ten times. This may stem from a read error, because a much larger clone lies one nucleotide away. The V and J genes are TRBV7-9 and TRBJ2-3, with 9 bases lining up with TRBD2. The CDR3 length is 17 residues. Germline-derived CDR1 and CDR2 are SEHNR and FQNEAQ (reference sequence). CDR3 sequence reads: CASRGGRLAGAIDPQYF. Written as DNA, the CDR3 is TGTGCCAGCCGCGGAGGGAGGTTAGCGGGAGCAATAGATCCGCAGTATTTT.